This T cell receptor (beta chain) was captured by sequencing in a study of blood T cells in healthy people across ages. Primers used in a second PCR of roughly 7 to 11 cycles were a sample-barcoded 5' primer and a J-beta primer mix. From the 5' RACE reads, TCRdb called clonotypes with MiXCR, one entry per CDR3 protein. This table holds roughly 1,500,000 distinct CDR3 sequences, about 32% found once. Trimming cost V 2 bases and J 5 bases; bases outside gene matches: 7. From germline, CDR1 is DFQATT and CDR2 SNEGSKA (reference sequence). This CDR3 spans 15 amino acids. A few counts support this clonotype.

This clonotype was sampled from a woman aged 25 to 39 in good health. This sequence joins TRBV20-1 and TRBJ2-3, with 10 bases identical to TRBD1. Sequencing was done on a sample of blood. CDR3 bases: TGCAGTGCTAGAAATGACAGGGGGCGAGGAGATACGCAGTATTTT. As protein: CSARNDRGRGDTQYF.